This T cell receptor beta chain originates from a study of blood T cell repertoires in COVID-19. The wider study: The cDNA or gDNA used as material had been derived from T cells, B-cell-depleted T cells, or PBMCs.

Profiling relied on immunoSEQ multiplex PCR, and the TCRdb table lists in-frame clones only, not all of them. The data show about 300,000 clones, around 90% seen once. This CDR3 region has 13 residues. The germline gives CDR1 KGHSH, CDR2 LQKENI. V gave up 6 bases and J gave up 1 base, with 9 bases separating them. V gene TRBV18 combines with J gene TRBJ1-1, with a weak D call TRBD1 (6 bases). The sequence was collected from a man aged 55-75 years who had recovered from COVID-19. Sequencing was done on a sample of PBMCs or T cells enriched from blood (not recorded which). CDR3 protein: CASSQGQNTEAFF. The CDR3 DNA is TGTGCCAGCTCCCAGGGACAGAACACTGAAGCTTTCTTT.